These T cell receptor beta chains were read from a single sample in a study of identical twins. Via MiXCR, TCRdb re-called the 5' RACE reads, giving one row per CDR3 protein. The sample carries about 220,000 distinct CDR3 sequences, 7.5% recorded once. The same data also went into a second study, on yellow fever vaccine responses in identical twins.

The specimen was CD8+ T cells sorted from blood. The receptors here all came from a woman between 18 and 29 years old in good health. CDR3s include the opening cysteine and the closing phenylalanine or tryptophan. D genes are given only for firm matches. Rows give clone size only sometimes, using once, few, many, or a class for an expanded clone.

D gene	V gene	J gene	clone size	CDR3 DNA	CDR3 protein
NA	TRBV9	TRBJ2-1	few	TGTGCCAGCAGCTACGAATCGACAGTATACAATGAGCAGTTCTTC	CASSYESTVYNEQFF
NA	TRBV4-1	TRBJ2-3	few	TGCGCCAGCAGCCAGGGACAAACAGATACGCAGTATTTT	CASSQGQTDTQYF
NA	TRBV28	TRBJ2-1	few	TGTGCCAGCAGTCCGCCCCTGTGGGGCACATTGGCGACCTACAATGAGCAGTTCTTC	CASSPPLWGTLATYNEQFF
NA	TRBV5-1	TRBJ1-1	many	TGCGCCAGCAGCTTGGTAACGGCGGGGAACACTGAAGCTTTCTTT	CASSLVTAGNTEAFF
TRBD1	TRBV5-6	TRBJ1-1	NA	TGTGCCAGCAGCTTTGGGACAGGGGGAAACACTGAAGCTTTCTTT	CASSFGTGGNTEAFF
TRBD2	TRBV5-1	TRBJ2-7	NA	TGCGCCTCCCGAGCGGGAGATTCCTACGAGCAGTACTTC	CASRAGDSYEQYF
NA	TRBV7-6	TRBJ1-1	NA	TGTGCCAGCAGCTTCCACGGGGCCCCTAAGGGAAACACTGAAGCTTTCTTT	CASSFHGAPKGNTEAFF
NA	TRBV2	TRBJ2-1	many	TGTGCCAGCAGTGAAGGCAGGGCGGTCTACAATGAGCAGTTCTTC	CASSEGRAVYNEQFF
NA	TRBV6-5	TRBJ2-1	NA	TGTGCCAGCAGTTACCCCGAAAATGAGCAGTTCTTC	CASSYPENEQFF
TRBD2	TRBV11-1	TRBJ2-2	NA	TGTGCCAGCAGCTCCGTAGCGGGGGGACCCCCTCTTTGGGGCGGGGAGCTGTTTTTT	CASSSVAGGPPLWGGELFF
TRBD2	TRBV20-1	TRBJ2-1	NA	TGCAGCGCCGAGCGGGGGGAGGGCAATGAGCAGTTCTTC	CSAERGEGNEQFF
NA	TRBV6-1	TRBJ2-1	few	TGTGCCAGCATACCCGGGAAGGCGAATGAGCAGTTCTTC	CASIPGKANEQFF
TRBD2	TRBV20-1	TRBJ2-1	NA	TGCAGTGCTAGGGTTAGCGGGGTGGTGTTCTTC	CSARVSGVVFF
TRBD1	TRBV10-3	TRBJ2-7	NA	TGTGCCATCAGTCTACAGGGGTCCTCCTCCTACGAGCAGTACTTC	CAISLQGSSSYEQYF
TRBD1	TRBV5-1	TRBJ1-1	NA	TGCGCCAGCAGTCTCGACAGGGGTTACACTGAAGCTTTCTTT	CASSLDRGYTEAFF
TRBD2	TRBV5-5	TRBJ2-1	many	TGTGCCAGCAGCTTGGTGTCCTTAGCGGGAGATTTAGTCAATGAGCAGTTCTTC	CASSLVSLAGDLVNEQFF
NA	TRBV6-5	TRBJ2-3	NA	TGTGCCAGCAGTTACGTGACGGGAACAGATACGCAGTATTTT	CASSYVTGTDTQYF
NA	TRBV7-9	TRBJ2-1	NA	TGTGCCAGCAGCTTCCTAGGGGCCTACAATGAGCAGTTCTTC	CASSFLGAYNEQFF
NA	TRBV12-5	TRBJ2-1	many	TGTGCAATGCCGCCTCGGGGGCCATACAATGAGCAGTTCTTC	CAMPPRGPYNEQFF
NA	TRBV28	TRBJ2-7	NA	TGTGCCAGCAGCGAAATAGGGCCAGGGAGTATGGGCTACGAGCAGTACTTC	CASSEIGPGSMGYEQYF
TRBD2	TRBV7-9	TRBJ2-5	many	TGTGCCAGCAGCTTAGTGGCGGGAGAAGAGACCCAGTACTTC	CASSLVAGEETQYF
TRBD1	TRBV27	TRBJ2-1	NA	TGTGCCAGCAGTACCCGGACAGGGGGGTACAATGAGCAGTTCTTC	CASSTRTGGYNEQFF
NA	TRBV2	TRBJ1-1	few	TGTGCCACCGGACGGGAGAACACTGAAGCTTTCTTT	CATGRENTEAFF
TRBD1	TRBV11-1	TRBJ2-5	many	TGTGCCAGCAGCTTGGGACAGGGAGAGGAGACCCAGTACTTC	CASSLGQGEETQYF
TRBD1	TRBV9	TRBJ2-3	NA	TGTGCCAGCAGCCCAAGGCAGGGGGCTGGCACAGATACGCAGTATTTT	CASSPRQGAGTDTQYF
TRBD2	TRBV5-1	TRBJ2-7	many	TGCGCCAGCAGCTTGGGACTAGCGGCTTCCTACGAGCAGTACTTC	CASSLGLAASYEQYF
TRBD2	TRBV3-1	TRBJ2-2	few	TGTGCCAGCAGTTTCGGGACTAGCGGGAGTTACGGGGAGCTGTTTTTT	CASSFGTSGSYGELFF